This is a list of T cell receptor beta chains from one sample in a study of T-cell reconstitution after alpha-beta-depleted transplantation in children. Each CDR3 protein gets one entry after TCRdb re-called the PCR reads with MiXCR. The table records about a million distinct CDR3 sequences, roughly 29% of them present only once. Material: PBMCs, mostly from graft donor cells, obtained 360 days after TCRalphabeta/CD19-depleted stem cell transplant. The receptors here all came from a boy less than two years old who had a stem cell transplant for SCID, so the T cells may come from the graft donor. CDR3s leave out the opening cysteine and the closing phenylalanine or tryptophan. D genes are given only for firm matches.

TRBV7-8,TRBJ2-6,.,ASSPNTGFGANVLT
TRBV20-1,TRBJ2-7,TRBD1,SAMTGRNYEQY
TRBV7-2,TRBJ2-5,.,ASSLKNGETQY
TRBV12-3/TRBV12-4,TRBJ1-1,TRBD1,ASSRPTGGSYTEAF
TRBV30,TRBJ2-7,.,AWSRSPTREAK
TRBV6-1,TRBJ2-3,TRBD2,ASSVRASGGTDTQY
TRBV20-1,TRBJ2-1,TRBD2,SGGTSGGLTYNEQF
TRBV4-1,TRBJ1-6,.,ASSQEGVGPVVPLH
TRBV28,TRBJ2-7,.,ASQGGRGEQY
TRBV28,TRBJ2-6,.,ASSLQAGGTSGANVLT
TRBV25-1,TRBJ2-1,TRBD1,ASRTGEYYNEQF
TRBV7-2,TRBJ2-7,.,ASSLQDGYEQY
TRBV20-1,TRBJ2-5,TRBD2,SARALGLAGRETQY
TRBV20-1,TRBJ2-5,.,SARSRKQETQY
TRBV30,TRBJ2-1,.,AWSLTSTPYNEQF
TRBV10-2,TRBJ2-3,TRBD1,ASSERRQGLFPDTQY
TRBV7-2,TRBJ1-5,.,ASSLATGQIPHAPQH
TRBV5-1,TRBJ2-3,TRBD2,ASSFGLAARDTQY
TRBV7-9,TRBJ2-3,TRBD2,ASSPLGDYTDTQY
TRBV6-2/TRBV6-3,TRBJ2-3,.,ASSSPGLGFTDTQY
TRBV7-8,TRBJ2-1,TRBD2,ASKFSGGSYNEQF
TRBV5-1,TRBJ2-3,.,ASSFRAERGTDTQY
TRBV7-6,TRBJ2-5,.,ASSLGQRRWGETQY
TRBV4-1,TRBJ1-5,.,ASSQDGQGIQPQH
TRBV20-1,TRBJ2-3,.,SASLASTQY
TRBV2,TRBJ2-7,TRBD2,ASRGVSEQY
TRBV28,TRBJ2-5,TRBD1,ASSTGTGGGETQY
TRBV6-2/TRBV6-3,TRBJ1-1,.,ASNLYGGVNTEAF